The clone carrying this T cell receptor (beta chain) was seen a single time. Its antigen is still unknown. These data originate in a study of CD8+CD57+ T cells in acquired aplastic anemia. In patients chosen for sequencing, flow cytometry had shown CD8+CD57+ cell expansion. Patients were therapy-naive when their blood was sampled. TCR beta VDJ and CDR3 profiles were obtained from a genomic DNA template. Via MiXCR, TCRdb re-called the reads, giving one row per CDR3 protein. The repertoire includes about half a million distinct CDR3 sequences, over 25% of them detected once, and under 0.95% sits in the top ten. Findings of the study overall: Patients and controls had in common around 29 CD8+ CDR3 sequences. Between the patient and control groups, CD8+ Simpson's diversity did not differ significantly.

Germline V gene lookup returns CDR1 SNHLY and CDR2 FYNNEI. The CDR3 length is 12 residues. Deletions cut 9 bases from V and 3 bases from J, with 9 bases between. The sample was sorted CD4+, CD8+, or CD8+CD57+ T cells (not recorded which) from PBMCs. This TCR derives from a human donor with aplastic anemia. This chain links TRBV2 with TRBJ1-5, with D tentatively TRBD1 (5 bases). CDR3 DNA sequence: TGTGCCAGTCGCAGGGACAATCAGCCCCAGCATTTT. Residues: CASRRDNQPQHF.